This is a list of T cell receptor beta chains from one sample in a study of blood T cell repertoires in COVID-19. Data came from immunoSEQ multiplex PCR; TCRdb stores just in-frame clones and leaves some out. The sample consists of 75,000 to 100,000 clones, less than 90% of them appearing once. Input material: peripheral blood. These receptors were obtained from an elderly woman with acute or convalescent COVID-19. Each CDR3 is given with its conserved first and last residue. D genes are given only for firm matches. A clone size is listed for some rows: how often the clone was seen (once, few, many), or a class if it is expanded.

J: TRBJ1-4; D: TRBD1; size: .; V: TRBV3-1/TRBV3-2; DNA: TGTGCCAGCAGTTTTCAGGGGGCGGGAGAAAAACTGTTTTTT; CDR3: CASSFQGAGEKLFF
J: TRBJ2-7; D: TRBD2; size: .; V: TRBV15; DNA: TGTGCCACCAGCAGAGGGCAGCGGGACTACGAGCAGTACTTC; CDR3: CATSRGQRDYEQYF
J: TRBJ2-1; D: .; size: many; V: TRBV2; DNA: TGTGCCAGCAGTGAACTGTTCAATGAGCAGTTCTTC; CDR3: CASSELFNEQFF
J: TRBJ1-6; D: .; size: .; V: TRBV20-1; DNA: TGCAGTGCTAGGAGGGATTCACCCCTCCACTTT; CDR3: CSARRDSPLHF
J: TRBJ2-1; D: TRBD2; size: .; V: TRBV5-1; DNA: TGCGCCAGCAGTTCTAGCGGGAATTACAATGAGCAGTTCTTC; CDR3: CASSSSGNYNEQFF
J: TRBJ2-7; D: .; size: .; V: TRBV5-5; DNA: TGTGCCAGCAGCTTGGAGGTAGGGGCGTACGAGCAGTACTTC; CDR3: CASSLEVGAYEQYF
J: TRBJ1-4; D: .; size: .; V: TRBV5-4; DNA: TGTGCCAGCAGCTTAGAGGGGAACAGGGCCGAAAAACTGTTTTTT; CDR3: CASSLEGNRAEKLFF
J: TRBJ1-2; D: TRBD1; size: large; V: TRBV19; DNA: TGTGCCAGTAGCCGGACAGGGTATGGCTACACCTTC; CDR3: CASSRTGYGYTF
J: TRBJ1-5; D: TRBD1; size: .; V: TRBV27; DNA: TGTGCCAGCAGTGGGGGGACAGGCGGGAATCAGCCCCAGCATTTT; CDR3: CASSGGTGGNQPQHF
J: TRBJ2-1; D: TRBD2; size: .; V: TRBV11-1; DNA: TGTGCCAGCACCCAATTGGGGGGGGCCTACAATGAGCAGTTCTTC; CDR3: CASTQLGGAYNEQFF
J: TRBJ2-1; D: .; size: .; V: TRBV18; DNA: TGTGCCAGCTCACTGACAGGTACTAGGTCAACTGAGCAGTTCTTC; CDR3: CASSLTGTRSTEQFF
J: TRBJ1-2; D: .; size: .; V: TRBV5-1; DNA: TGCGCCAGCAGCCCCGGGACTCCTAACTATGGCTACACCTTC; CDR3: CASSPGTPNYGYTF
J: TRBJ1-1; D: TRBD1; size: .; V: TRBV19; DNA: TGTGCCAGTAGTCAATATACAGGGGTGACTGAAGCTTTCTTT; CDR3: CASSQYTGVTEAFF
J: TRBJ1-1; D: .; size: .; V: TRBV5-5; DNA: TGTGCCAGCAGCCCCTTCAGTGGGGGGAAAACTGAAGCTTTCTTT; CDR3: CASSPFSGGKTEAFF
J: TRBJ1-1; D: .; size: few; V: TRBV5-1; DNA: TGCGCCAGCGCTTGGGAGGGGCAGACTGAAGCTTTCTTT; CDR3: CASAWEGQTEAFF
J: TRBJ1-5; D: .; size: .; V: TRBV19; DNA: TGTGCCAGTAGTATAGGAGGAGGGGTAAGTCAGCCCCAGCATTTT; CDR3: CASSIGGGVSQPQHF
J: TRBJ1-2; D: .; size: .; V: TRBV24-1; DNA: TGTGCCACCAGTGATTCCAGGGGCCGTGGCTACACCTTC; CDR3: CATSDSRGRGYTF